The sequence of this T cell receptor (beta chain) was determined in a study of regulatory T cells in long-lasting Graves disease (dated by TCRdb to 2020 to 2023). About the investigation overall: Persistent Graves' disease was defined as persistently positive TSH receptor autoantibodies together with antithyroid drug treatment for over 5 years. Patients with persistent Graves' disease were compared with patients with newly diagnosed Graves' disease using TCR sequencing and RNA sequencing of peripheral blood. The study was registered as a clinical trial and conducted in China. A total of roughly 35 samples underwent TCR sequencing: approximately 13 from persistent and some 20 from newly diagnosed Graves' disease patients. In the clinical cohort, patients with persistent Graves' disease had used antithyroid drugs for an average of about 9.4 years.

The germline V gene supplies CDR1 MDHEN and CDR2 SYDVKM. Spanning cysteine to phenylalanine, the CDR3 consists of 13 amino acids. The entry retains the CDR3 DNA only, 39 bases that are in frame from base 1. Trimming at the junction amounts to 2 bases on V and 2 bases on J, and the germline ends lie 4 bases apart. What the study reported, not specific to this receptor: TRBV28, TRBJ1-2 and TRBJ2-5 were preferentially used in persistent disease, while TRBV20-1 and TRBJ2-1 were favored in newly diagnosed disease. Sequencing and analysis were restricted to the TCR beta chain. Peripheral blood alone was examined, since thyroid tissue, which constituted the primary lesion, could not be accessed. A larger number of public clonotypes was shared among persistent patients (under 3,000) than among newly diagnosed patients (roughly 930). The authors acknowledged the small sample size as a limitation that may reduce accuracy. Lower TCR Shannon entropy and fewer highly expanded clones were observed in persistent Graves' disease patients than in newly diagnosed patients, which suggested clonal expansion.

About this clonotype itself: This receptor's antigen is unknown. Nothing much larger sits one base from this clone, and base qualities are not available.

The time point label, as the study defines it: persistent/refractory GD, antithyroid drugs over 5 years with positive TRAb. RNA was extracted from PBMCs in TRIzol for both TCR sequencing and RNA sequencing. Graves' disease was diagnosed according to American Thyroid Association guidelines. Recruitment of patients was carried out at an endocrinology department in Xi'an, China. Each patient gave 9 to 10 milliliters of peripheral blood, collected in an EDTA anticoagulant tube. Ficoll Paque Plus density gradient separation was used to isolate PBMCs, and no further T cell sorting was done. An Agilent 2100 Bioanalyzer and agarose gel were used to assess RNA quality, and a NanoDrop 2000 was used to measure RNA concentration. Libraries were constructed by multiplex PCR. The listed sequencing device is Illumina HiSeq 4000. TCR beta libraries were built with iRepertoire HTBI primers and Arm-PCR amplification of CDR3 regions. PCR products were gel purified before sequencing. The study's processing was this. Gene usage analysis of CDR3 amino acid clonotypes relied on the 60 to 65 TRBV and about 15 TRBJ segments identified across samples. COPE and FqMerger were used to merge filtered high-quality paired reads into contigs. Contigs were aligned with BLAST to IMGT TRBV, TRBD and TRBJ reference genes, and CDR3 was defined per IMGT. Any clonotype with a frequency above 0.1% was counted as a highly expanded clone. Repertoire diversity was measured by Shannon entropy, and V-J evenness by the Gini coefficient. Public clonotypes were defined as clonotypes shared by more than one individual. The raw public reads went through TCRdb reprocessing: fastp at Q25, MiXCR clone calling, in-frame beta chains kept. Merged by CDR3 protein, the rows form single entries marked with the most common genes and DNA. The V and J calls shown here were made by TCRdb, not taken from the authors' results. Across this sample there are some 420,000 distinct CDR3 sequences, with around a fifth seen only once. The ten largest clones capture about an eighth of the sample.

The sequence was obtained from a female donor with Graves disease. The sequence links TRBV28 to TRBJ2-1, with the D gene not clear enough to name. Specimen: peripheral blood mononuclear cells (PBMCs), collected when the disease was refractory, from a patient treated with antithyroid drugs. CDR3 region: CASSLPTYNEQFF. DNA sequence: TGTGCCAGCAGTTTACCCACCTACAATGAGCAGTTCTTC.